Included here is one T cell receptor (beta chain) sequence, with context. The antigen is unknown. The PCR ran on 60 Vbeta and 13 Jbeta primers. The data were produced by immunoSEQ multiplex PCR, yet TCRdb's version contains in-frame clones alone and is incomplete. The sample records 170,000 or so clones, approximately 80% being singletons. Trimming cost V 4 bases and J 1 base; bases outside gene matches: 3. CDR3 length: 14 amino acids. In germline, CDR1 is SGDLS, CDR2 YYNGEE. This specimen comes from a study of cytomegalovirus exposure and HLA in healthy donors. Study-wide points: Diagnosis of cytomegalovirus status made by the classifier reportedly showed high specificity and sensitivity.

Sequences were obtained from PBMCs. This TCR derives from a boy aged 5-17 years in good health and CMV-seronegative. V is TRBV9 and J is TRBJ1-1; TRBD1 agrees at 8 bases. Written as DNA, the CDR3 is TGTGCCAGCAGCTTCGGGACAGGGAACACTGAAGCTTTCTTT. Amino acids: CASSFGTGNTEAFF.